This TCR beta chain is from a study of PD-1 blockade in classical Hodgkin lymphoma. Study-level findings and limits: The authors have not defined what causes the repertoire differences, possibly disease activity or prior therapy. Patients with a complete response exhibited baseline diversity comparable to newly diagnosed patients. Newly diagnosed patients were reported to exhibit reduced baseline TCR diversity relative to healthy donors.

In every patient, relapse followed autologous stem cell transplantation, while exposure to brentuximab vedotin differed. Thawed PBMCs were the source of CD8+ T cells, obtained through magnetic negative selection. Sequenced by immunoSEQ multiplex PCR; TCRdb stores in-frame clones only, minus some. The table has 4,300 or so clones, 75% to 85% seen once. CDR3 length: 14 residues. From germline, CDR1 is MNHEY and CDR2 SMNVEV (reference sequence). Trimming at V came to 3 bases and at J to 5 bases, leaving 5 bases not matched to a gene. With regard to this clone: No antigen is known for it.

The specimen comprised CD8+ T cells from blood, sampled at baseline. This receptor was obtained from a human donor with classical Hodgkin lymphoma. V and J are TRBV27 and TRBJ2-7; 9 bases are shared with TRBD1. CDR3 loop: CASSFDTGGNEQYF. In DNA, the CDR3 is TGTGCCAGCAGTTTTGACACAGGGGGCAACGAGCAGTACTTC.